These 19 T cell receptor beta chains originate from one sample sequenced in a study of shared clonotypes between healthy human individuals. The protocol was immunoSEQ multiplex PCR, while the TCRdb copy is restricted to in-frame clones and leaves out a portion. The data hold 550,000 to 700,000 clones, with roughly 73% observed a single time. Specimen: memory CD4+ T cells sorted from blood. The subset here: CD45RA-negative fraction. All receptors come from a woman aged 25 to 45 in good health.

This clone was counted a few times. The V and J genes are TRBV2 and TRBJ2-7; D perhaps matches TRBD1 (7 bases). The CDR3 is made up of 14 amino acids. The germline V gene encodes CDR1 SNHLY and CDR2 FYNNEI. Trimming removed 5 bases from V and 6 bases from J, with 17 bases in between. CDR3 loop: CASSPTGEVREQYF. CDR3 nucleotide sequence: TGTGCCAGCAGTCCTACAGGGGAGGTCCGCGAGCAGTACTTC.

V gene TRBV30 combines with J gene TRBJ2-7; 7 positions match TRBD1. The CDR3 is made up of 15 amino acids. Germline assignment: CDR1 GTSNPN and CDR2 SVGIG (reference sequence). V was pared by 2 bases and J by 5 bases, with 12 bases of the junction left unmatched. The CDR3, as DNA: TGTGCCTGGAGTCTAGGGGACAGCTCATACCACGAGCAGTACTTC. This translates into CAWSLGDSSYHEQYF.

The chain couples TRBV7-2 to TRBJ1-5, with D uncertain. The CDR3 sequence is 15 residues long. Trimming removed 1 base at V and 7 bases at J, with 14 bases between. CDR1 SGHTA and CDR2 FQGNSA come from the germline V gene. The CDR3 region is CASSLVALGGQPQHF. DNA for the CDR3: TGTGCCAGCAGCTTAGTGGCCCTAGGAGGGCAGCCCCAGCATTTT. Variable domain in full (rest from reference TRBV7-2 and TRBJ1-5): GAGVSQSPSNKVTEKGKDVELRCDPISGHTALYWYRQSLGQGLEFLIYFQGNSAPDKSGLPSDRFSAERTGGSVSTLTIQRTQQEDSAVYLCASSLVALGGQPQHFGDGTRLSIL.

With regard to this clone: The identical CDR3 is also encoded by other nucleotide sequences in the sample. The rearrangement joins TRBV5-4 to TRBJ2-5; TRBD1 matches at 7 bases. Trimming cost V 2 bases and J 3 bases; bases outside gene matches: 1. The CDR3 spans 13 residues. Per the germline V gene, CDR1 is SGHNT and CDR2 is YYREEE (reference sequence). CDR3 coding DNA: TGTGCCAGCAGCTTTACAGGGGAAGAGACCCAGTACTTC. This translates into CASSFTGEETQYF.

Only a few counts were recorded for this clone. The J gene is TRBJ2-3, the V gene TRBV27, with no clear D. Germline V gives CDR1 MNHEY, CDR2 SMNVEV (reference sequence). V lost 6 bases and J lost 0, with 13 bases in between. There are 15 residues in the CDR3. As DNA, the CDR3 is TGTGCCAGCAGGCCCGGGTTCTCTAGCACAGATACGCAGTATTTT. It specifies CASRPGFSSTDTQYF.

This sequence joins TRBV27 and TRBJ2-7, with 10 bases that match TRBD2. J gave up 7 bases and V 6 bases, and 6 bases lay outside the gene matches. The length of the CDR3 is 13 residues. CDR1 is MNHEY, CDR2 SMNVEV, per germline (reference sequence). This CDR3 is CASRAGGVGEQYF. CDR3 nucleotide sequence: TGTGCCAGCAGAGCGGGAGGGGTTGGGGAGCAGTACTTC.

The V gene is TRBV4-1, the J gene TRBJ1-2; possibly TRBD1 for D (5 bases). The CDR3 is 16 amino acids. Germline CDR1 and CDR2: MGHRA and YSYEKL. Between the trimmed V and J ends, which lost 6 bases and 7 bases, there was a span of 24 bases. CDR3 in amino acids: CASSEPGTAGRGGYTF. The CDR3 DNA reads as TGCGCCAGCAGTGAACCCGGGACCGCAGGACGGGGTGGCTACACCTTC.

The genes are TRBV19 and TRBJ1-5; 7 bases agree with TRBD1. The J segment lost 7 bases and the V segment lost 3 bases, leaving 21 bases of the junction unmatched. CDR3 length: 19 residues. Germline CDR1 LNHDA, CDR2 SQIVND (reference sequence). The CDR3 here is CASSMWDSQMGVMGQPQHF. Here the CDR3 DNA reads TGTGCCAGTAGTATGTGGGACAGCCAAATGGGTGTCATGGGGCAGCCCCAGCATTTT.

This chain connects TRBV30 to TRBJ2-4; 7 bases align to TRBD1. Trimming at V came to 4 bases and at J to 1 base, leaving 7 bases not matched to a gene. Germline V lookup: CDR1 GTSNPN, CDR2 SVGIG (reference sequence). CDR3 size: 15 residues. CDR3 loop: CAWIRKGQAKNIQYF. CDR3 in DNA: TGTGCCTGGATTCGTAAGGGACAGGCCAAAAACATTCAGTACTTC.

The CDR3 DNA is TGTGCCAGCAGCTTCGTAGGGAACCGACGCGGGGGAGAGCAGTACTTC. This gives the protein CASSFVGNRRGGEQYF. This sequence joins TRBV7-9 and TRBJ2-7, with TRBD2 matching 7 bases. With V trimmed by 3 bases and J by 7 bases, 15 bases remained unmatched. Germline CDR1 reads SEHNR; CDR2 reads FQNEAQ (reference sequence). This CDR3 has 16 residues.

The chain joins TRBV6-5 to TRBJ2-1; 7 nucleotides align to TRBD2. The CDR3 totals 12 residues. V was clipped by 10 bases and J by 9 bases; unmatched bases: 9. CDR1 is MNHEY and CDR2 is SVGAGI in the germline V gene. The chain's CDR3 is CATEAGRGEQFF. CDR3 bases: TGTGCCACTGAAGCGGGACGGGGTGAGCAGTTCTTC.

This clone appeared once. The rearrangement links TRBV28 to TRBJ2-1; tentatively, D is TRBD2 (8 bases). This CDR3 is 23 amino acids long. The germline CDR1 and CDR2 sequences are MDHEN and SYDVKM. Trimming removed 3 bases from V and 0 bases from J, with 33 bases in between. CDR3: CASSFVFWQGGSGILHSYNEQFF. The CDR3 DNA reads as TGTGCCAGCAGTTTCGTTTTCTGGCAGGGGGGTAGCGGGATTCTGCACTCCTACAATGAGCAGTTCTTC.

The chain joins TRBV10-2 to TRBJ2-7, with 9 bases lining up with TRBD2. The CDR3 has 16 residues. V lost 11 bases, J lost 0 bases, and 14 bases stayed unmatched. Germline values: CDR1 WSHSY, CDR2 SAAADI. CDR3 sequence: CAASLGSGRSSYEQYF. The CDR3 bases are TGCGCCGCCTCCTTGGGGAGCGGGAGGAGCTCCTACGAGCAGTACTTC.

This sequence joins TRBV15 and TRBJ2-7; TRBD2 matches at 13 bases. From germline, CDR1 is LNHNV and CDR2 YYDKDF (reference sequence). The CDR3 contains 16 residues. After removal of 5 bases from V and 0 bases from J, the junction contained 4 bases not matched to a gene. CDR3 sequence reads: CATSEGLAGSSYEQYF. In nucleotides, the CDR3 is TGTGCCACCAGCGAGGGACTAGCGGGAAGCTCCTACGAGCAGTACTTC.

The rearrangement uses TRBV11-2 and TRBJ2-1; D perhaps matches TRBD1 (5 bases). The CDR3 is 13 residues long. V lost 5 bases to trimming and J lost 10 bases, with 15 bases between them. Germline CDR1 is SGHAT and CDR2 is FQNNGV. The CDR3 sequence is CASSLLRAGEQFF. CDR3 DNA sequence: TGTGCCAGCAGCCTTCTCAGGGCAGGGGAGCAGTTCTTC.

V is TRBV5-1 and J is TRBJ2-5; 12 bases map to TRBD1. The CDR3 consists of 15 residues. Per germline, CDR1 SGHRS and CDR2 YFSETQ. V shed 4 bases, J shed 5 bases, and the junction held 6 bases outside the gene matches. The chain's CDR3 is CASSPGQGAFETQYF. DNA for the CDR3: TGCGCCAGCAGCCCGGGACAGGGGGCTTTTGAGACCCAGTACTTC.

CDR3 nucleotides: TGTGCCAGCACCCCGGGGGTAGGAGCCAACTATGGCTACACCTTC. Translating gives CASTPGVGANYGYTF. This chain joins TRBV6-4 and TRBJ1-2; D perhaps matches TRBD1 (5 bases). Per germline, CDR1 MRHNA and CDR2 SNTAGT. This CDR3 has 15 amino acids. V gave up 7 bases and J gave up 2 bases, with 17 bases separating them.

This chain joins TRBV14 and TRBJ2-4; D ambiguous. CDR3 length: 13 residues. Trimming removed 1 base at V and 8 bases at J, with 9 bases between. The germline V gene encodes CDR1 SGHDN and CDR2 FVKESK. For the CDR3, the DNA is TGTGCCAGCAGCCAAGGTAACGGAGACATTCAGTACTTC. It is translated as CASSQGNGDIQYF.

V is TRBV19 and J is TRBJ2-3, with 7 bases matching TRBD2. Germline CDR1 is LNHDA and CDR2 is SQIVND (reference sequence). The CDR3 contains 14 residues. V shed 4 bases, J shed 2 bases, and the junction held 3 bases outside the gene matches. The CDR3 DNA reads TGTGCCAGTAGTAGGCTAGCGGACACAGATACGCAGTATTTT. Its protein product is CASSRLADTDTQYF.